The source of this TCR beta chain is a study of cytotoxic CD8 clonotypes in ibrutinib-treated CLL. Study summary: Results showed around 24 partial and 2 complete responses; following median around 68 months, around 15 remained remitted, about 12 advanced. Response specimens were obtained following a median treatment duration of around 12 months, with a range of 6 to 36.

Researchers set a sequencing depth target of 1 in 200,000 to 1 in 1 million T cells. Clones were read by immunoSEQ multiplex PCR, and TCRdb kept only the in-frame ones, dropping some. The data hold about 300,000 clones, with roughly 67% observed a single time. This clone was observed a handful of times. This receptor was taken from a human donor with chronic lymphocytic leukemia. Specimen: PBMCs, collected after 36 months of ibrutinib treatment.

The CDR3 nucleotides are TGTGCCAGCAGCCGTCGCGGCGGGGACGATTCCTACGAGCAGTACTTC. It encodes CASSRRGGDDSYEQYF. The genes are TRBV5-6 and TRBJ2-7, with D perhaps TRBD2 (6 bases). Trimming stripped 4 bases from V and 1 base from J, with 18 bases between. The CDR3 is 16 residues long. The V gene's germline CDR1 is SGHDT and CDR2 YYEEEE.